The 31 T cell receptor gamma chains given below trace back to one sample, sequenced in a study of γδ T cells in repeated Plasmodium falciparum infection. Flow sorting of PBMC yielded separate Vgamma9/Vdelta2+ and Vdelta2-negative gammadelta T cell populations for bulk repertoire analysis. TCRdb reanalysed the multiplex PCR reads with CATT. The sample shows roughly 24,000 gamma-chain clones, about 2.9% of them seen only once. Sequencing used gamma-delta T cells from blood. The receptors were sampled from a pool of human donors (malaria-infected and uninfected, not separated).

This clone was counted ten times or more. This sequence is one base from a far larger clone and is likely a read error. Distinct nucleotide sequences in the sample also encode this CDR3. This chain joins TRGV9 and TRGJ1 or TRGJ2. TCRdb is silent on the J gene; assignment here came from matching the DNA to germline. This CDR3 has 15 amino acids. V shed 1 base and J 4 bases; nucleotides not matched to a gene: 10. Per germline, CDR1 GITISATS and CDR2 ISYDGTV (reference sequence). The CDR3 region is CALWEVTRTYYKKLF. In DNA, the CDR3 is TGTGCCTTGTGGGAGGTTACTAGGACCTATTATAAGAAACTCTTT.

This clone was recorded many times. The protein recorded in TCRdb matches a much larger clone and deviates from this DNA's translation at residue 4, suggesting a read error; the protein here is obtained by translating the DNA. J is TRGJ1 or TRGJ2 and V is TRGV2. The J gene is not listed in TCRdb, so it was assigned here from a DNA match to germline. The CDR3 spans 14 residues. Germline CDR1 and CDR2: EGSNGY and YDSYNSKV. The CDR3 DNA is TGTGCCACCCGGGACGGGATGAATTATTATAAGAAACTCTTT. Encoded protein: CATRDGMNYYKKLF.

This clone was counted many times. The chain joins TRGV8 to TRGJ1 or TRGJ2. As TCRdb names no J gene, one was assigned here on the basis of a DNA match to germline. Germline CDR1 reads VENAVY; CDR2 reads YDSYNSRV. V shed 3 bases and J 8 bases; nucleotides not matched to a gene: 7. This CDR3 region has 12 residues. Here the CDR3 reads CATWDPYDKKLF. CDR3 coding DNA: TGTGCCACCTGGGATCCGTATGATAAGAAACTCTTT.

Many counts were recorded for this clone. V usage is TRGV5 and J usage is TRGJ1 or TRGJ2. V shed 3 bases and J 12 bases; nucleotides not matched to a gene: 11. The CDR3 sequence is 12 residues long. The germline gives CDR1 VINAFY, CDR2 YDVSNSKD. The CDR3 is CATWDGHFVKLF. The CDR3 DNA follows: TGTGCCACCTGGGACGGTCACTTTGTGAAACTCTTT.

Concerning this clone itself: A read error is likely here: a far larger clone is one base away. Other DNA sequences of this sample code for an identical CDR3. This chain joins TRGV9 and TRGJ1 or TRGJ2. TCRdb records no J gene; here it was assigned by comparing the DNA to germline. Looked up from germline, CDR1 is GITISATS and CDR2 is ISYDGTV (reference sequence). The length of the CDR3 is 11 residues. CDR3 protein: CALWEWCGKLF. The CDR3 nucleotides are TGCGCCTTGTGGGAGTGGTGTGGGAAACTCTTT.

Comment on this clone: With only one base between it and a far larger clone, this is likely a read error. The DNA is left out, because the CDR3 cannot be placed on it with certainty; the CDR3 is given as TCRdb lists it. The V gene is given as TRGV9, and no J gene call is available. CDR1 is GITISATS, CDR2 ISYDGTV, per germline (reference sequence). The length of the CDR3 is 35 amino acids, counting both ends. CDR3 protein: CALWEARADRIIIRNSLAVEQHLLSQVSIGRIQHF.

This clone was observed at least ten times. A junction boundary mismatches the germline segment, possibly from a read error. The chain links TRGV2 to TRGJ1 or TRGJ2. TCRdb gives no J gene; it was assigned here by matching the DNA to germline. This CDR3 region has 11 residues. Germline V gives CDR1 EGSNGY, CDR2 YDSYNSKV. The CDR3 region has the DNA TGTGCCACCTGGGCCGGGCCAAAGAAACTCTTT. Translated, it gives CATWAGPKKLF.

Ten or more counts support this clone. A far more abundant clone sits one base away, making this likely a read error. The same CDR3 arises from other DNA sequences in this sample as well. The V call is TRGV9, the J call TRGJ1 or TRGJ2. No J segment appears in TCRdb, so it was assigned here by matching the sequence to germline. The CDR3 covers 15 residues. The ends lost 0 bases at V and 7 bases at J; junction bases unmatched: 12. From germline, CDR1 is GITISATS and CDR2 ISYDGTV (reference sequence). The CDR3 region is CALWEVRGGRYKKLF. In nucleotides, the CDR3 is TGTGCCTTGTGGGAGGTGCGCGGGGGTAGGTATAAGAAACTCTTT.

There are a few counts of this clone. TCRdb lists the protein of a much larger clone for this DNA, which differs at residue 13, so this is likely a read error; the protein given here is translated from the DNA itself. The chain has TRGV2 and TRGJP2. Assignment of the J gene here rests on matching the DNA to germline, because TCRdb gives none. Germline CDR1 EGSNGY, CDR2 YDSYNSKV. This CDR3 is built from 18 residues. CDR3 in amino acids: CATWDGRRYHSSNWIKTF. The CDR3 DNA reads TGTGCCACCTGGGACGGGCGAAGATATCATAGTAGTAATTGGATCAAGACGTTT.

This clone ranks as medium-sized. The sample carries other DNA sequences with the same CDR3. This sequence joins TRGV9 and TRGJ1 or TRGJ2. CDR1 and CDR2 (germline): GITISATS, ISYDGTV (reference sequence). J gave up 7 bases and V 0 bases, and 3 bases lay outside the gene matches. CDR3 length: 12 amino acids. The CDR3 DNA sequence: TGTGCCTTGTGGGAGGTGAAATATAAGAAACTCTTT. The encoded protein is CALWEVKYKKLF.

The chain joins TRGV9 to TRGJ1 or TRGJ2. TCRdb supplies no J gene; here it was assigned by aligning the nucleotide sequence to germline. CDR1 and CDR2 (germline): GITISATS, ISYDGTV (reference sequence). The CDR3 has 14 residues. The J segment lost 7 bases and the V segment lost 0 bases, leaving 9 bases of the junction unmatched. The CDR3 DNA sequence: TGTGCCTTGTGGGAGGTGGAGGTTGAATATAAGAAACTCTTT. It encodes CALWEVEVEYKKLF.

As concerns this clone: The protein in TCRdb stems from a much larger clone and differs at residue 4 from this DNA's translation, likely a read error; here the protein is translated from the DNA. The rearrangement uses TRGV9 and TRGJ1 or TRGJ2. Matching the DNA to germline supplied the J gene, which TCRdb does not give. J was trimmed by 3 bases and V by 9 bases; bases with no gene match: 47. CDR1 and CDR2 from the germline V gene are GITISATS and ISYDGTV (reference sequence). CDR3 length: 25 residues. The CDR3 DNA follows: TGTGCCTTGAATTCTTTGCGGGGCTTGTTACCTTGTAATAAGTTCGAACATGGTGCTTATTATAAGAAACTCTTT. Amino acids: CALNSLRGLLPCNKFEHGAYYKKLF.

This clone was seen more than once but under ten times. A much more abundant neighbour one base away suggests this may be a read error. The DNA is omitted, as the CDR3 cannot be located on it reliably, and the CDR3 follows TCRdb's listing. This CDR3 reads CALWGIIIRNSLAVEQHWLSQVSIGRIQHF. The V gene is TRGV9; the J gene was not called. Ends included, the CDR3 has 30 residues. Looked up from germline, CDR1 is GITISATS and CDR2 is ISYDGTV (reference sequence).

The V call is TRGV9, the J call TRGJ1 or TRGJ2. The J gene comes from matching the DNA to germline here; TCRdb lacks it. After removal of 6 bases from V and 11 bases from J, the junction contained 13 bases not matched to a gene. This CDR3 spans 12 amino acids. Germline CDR1 is GITISATS and CDR2 is ISYDGTV (reference sequence). This CDR3 reads CALWSRGGEKLF. CDR3 DNA sequence: TGTGCCTTGTGGAGCCGCGGGGGCGAGAAACTCTTT.

This clone was seen only a few times. A far larger clone is one base from this, pointing to a likely read error. The DNA is left out, because the CDR3 cannot be placed on it with certainty; the CDR3 is given as TCRdb lists it. The same CDR3 can be traced to other DNA sequences in this sample. The V gene is TRGV9, but the J gene lacks a call. With termini counted, the CDR3 has 35 amino acids. CDR1 GITISATS and CDR2 ISYDGTV come from the germline V gene (reference sequence). The CDR3 sequence is CALWEARADRIIIRNSLAVEQHLLSQVSIGRIQHF.

This clone was counted only a few times. TCRdb records a much larger clone's protein for this DNA, with a difference at residue 10 that likely arises from a read error; the protein given is the translation of the DNA. This chain connects TRGV9 to TRGJ1 or TRGJ2. TCRdb leaves out the J gene; it was filled in here by matching the DNA to germline. Trimming cost V 1 base and J 7 bases; bases outside gene matches: 13. The length of the CDR3 is 15 residues. Germline V lookup: CDR1 GITISATS, CDR2 ISYDGTV (reference sequence). The CDR3 protein is CALWEVRGGKYKKLF. In DNA form, the CDR3 reads TGTGCCTTGTGGGAGGTACGCGGGGGTAAGTATAAGAAACTCTTT.

This clone occurred many times. The protein held in TCRdb is that of a much larger clone and does not match this DNA's translation at residue 3, likely because of a read error; the protein shown is translated from the DNA. This chain joins TRGV4 and TRGJ1 or TRGJ2. Looked up from germline, CDR1 is EGSTGY and CDR2 is YDSYTSSV. This CDR3 is built from 12 residues. CDR3 loop: CAAWVPYYKKLF. In DNA, the CDR3 is TGTGCCGCCTGGGTCCCTTATTATAAGAAACTCTTT.

Comment on this clone: TCRdb attributes to this sequence the protein of a much larger clone, which differs from the DNA translation at residue 2; a read error is likely, and the protein displayed is translated from the DNA. The rearrangement uses TRGV9 and TRGJ1 or TRGJ2. TCRdb gives no J gene; it was assigned here by matching the DNA to germline. Germline V CDR1 and CDR2: GITISATS, ISYDGTV (reference sequence). The CDR3 contains 15 residues. CDR3 coding DNA: TGTACCTTGTGGGAGGCCCGGGAGAATTATTATAAGAAACTCTTT. It codes for CTLWEARENYYKKLF.

This clone counts as medium-sized. Other DNA sequences in this specimen translate into the identical CDR3. The chain couples TRGV8 to TRGJ1 or TRGJ2. Trimming took 1 base from V and 5 from J; bases not matched to a gene: 5. The CDR3 is 13 amino acids. Germline CDR1 is VENAVY and CDR2 is YDSYNSRV. The CDR3 DNA reads TGTGCCACCTGGGATAGCCCAAATTATAAGAAACTCTTT. This sequence encodes CATWDSPNYKKLF.

This clone has a count of ten or more. The TCRdb protein comes from a much larger clone and disagrees with this DNA's translation at residue 6, likely due to a read error; the protein given here is derived from the DNA. In DNA, the CDR3 is TGTGCCTTGTCAACTACGGGGGATACCACTGGTTGGTTCAAGATATTT. This encodes CALSTTGDTTGWFKIF. The chain uses TRGV9 and TRGJP1. The J gene, missing from TCRdb, was assigned here through DNA to germline matching. Germline CDR1 is GITISATS and CDR2 is ISYDGTV (reference sequence). The CDR3 runs to 16 residues. V dropped 8 bases and J dropped 0; count of bases not matched to a gene: 12.

This clone has a count of ten or more. One base separates it from a far larger clone, so it is likely a read error. Other nucleotide sequences in the sample specify the same CDR3. This chain connects TRGV9 to TRGJP. The J gene, not given by TCRdb, was assigned here from a germline match of the nucleotide sequence. CDR1 and CDR2 from the germline V gene are GITISATS and ISYDGTV (reference sequence). The CDR3 is made up of 17 amino acids. V shed 5 bases, J shed 7 bases, and the junction held 11 bases outside the gene matches. This CDR3 reads CALWVLLQELGKKIKVF. The CDR3 coding sequence is TGTGCCTTGTGGGTACTCCTCCAGGAGTTGGGCAAAAAAATCAAGGTATTT.

This clone was found many times. A read error is the likely source, as a far larger clone sits one nucleotide away. It is unclear where the CDR3 begins or ends on the DNA, so no DNA is shown, and the CDR3 is as TCRdb lists it. The same CDR3 arises from other DNA sequences in this sample as well. The V gene is given as TRGV5, and no J gene call is available. Germline V gives CDR1 VINAFY, CDR2 YDVSNSKD. The CDR3 has 32 residues if both end residues are counted. CDR3 in amino acids: CATWDRRRIIRNSLAVEQHWLSQVSIGRIQHF.

For this clone: A far larger clone is just one base off, so this is likely a read error. Distinct nucleotide sequences in the sample also encode this CDR3. The gene calls are TRGV9 and TRGJP. The J gene, left out of TCRdb, was set here by checking the DNA against germline. This CDR3 comprises 19 residues. Germline V CDR1 and CDR2: GITISATS, ISYDGTV (reference sequence). Trimming cost V 2 bases and J 8 bases; bases outside gene matches: 15. Written as DNA, the CDR3 is TGTGCCTTGTGGGAGGCCATCTCTTCATCGCAGTTGGGCAAAAAAATCAAGGTATTT. Amino acids: CALWEAISSSQLGKKIKVF.

In its sample, this clone was seen many times. A far larger clone is just one base off, so this is likely a read error. This sample also contains other DNA sequences that code for the same CDR3. The chain carries TRGV4 and TRGJ1 or TRGJ2. The ends lost 4 bases at V and 3 bases at J; junction bases unmatched: 24. The CDR3 covers 19 residues. In germline, CDR1 is EGSTGY, CDR2 YDSYTSSV. CDR3 sequence reads: CATWDGLEWMHDSYYKKLF. Here the CDR3 DNA reads TGTGCCACCTGGGACGGACTAGAGTGGATGCACGATTCTTATTATAAGAAACTCTTT.

Regarding this clone: A far bigger clonotype differs at one base, so this is likely a read error. No DNA is shown, since the ends of the CDR3 on it are uncertain; the CDR3 is the one TCRdb lists. The J gene was not called, though the V gene is TRGV9. Germline values: CDR1 GITISATS, CDR2 ISYDGTV (reference sequence). From its first to its last residue, the CDR3 has 28 amino acids. This CDR3 reads CALFIIRNSLAVEQHWLSQVSIGRIQHF.

With respect to this clone: A far larger clone is only one base removed, so a read error is likely. It is unclear where the CDR3 begins or ends on the DNA, so no DNA is shown, and the CDR3 is as TCRdb lists it. The J gene has no call, while the V gene is TRGV2. The CDR3 has 30 residues if both end residues are counted. CDR1 and CDR2 from the germline V gene are EGSNGY and YDSYNSKV. The CDR3: CATWDGAIRNSLAVEQHLLSQVSIGRIQHF.

The sample holds a few counts of this clone. A far larger clone lies a single base away; this is likely a read error. The V gene call reads TRGV3; no J gene was called. CDR3 length equals 13 residues. Germline CDR1 and CDR2: VTNTFY and YDVSTARD (reference sequence). CDR3 amino acids: CATWDRLLRAKLF. The CDR3 DNA reads as TGTGCCACCTGGGACAGGCTATTGCGGGCGAAACTCTTC.

This clone turned up a few times. A far larger clone is one nucleotide away, so this likely arose from a read error. The DNA is left out, because the CDR3 cannot be placed on it with certainty; the CDR3 is given as TCRdb lists it. The sample contains more than one DNA sequence encoding this CDR3. No call exists for the J gene, whereas the V gene is TRGV9. Germline lookup yields CDR1 GITISATS and CDR2 ISYDGTV (reference sequence). The CDR3 is 35 amino acids in total, end residues counted. CDR3 residues: CALWEARADRIIIRNSLAVEQHLLSQVSIGRIQHF.

This clone was seen at least ten times. Only one base separates this from a far larger clonotype, so it likely reflects a read error. Other nucleotide sequences in the sample specify the same CDR3. The V and J genes are TRGV9 and TRGJP. The J gene is not listed in TCRdb, so it was assigned here from a DNA match to germline. In germline, CDR1 is GITISATS, CDR2 ISYDGTV (reference sequence). CDR3 length: 18 amino acids. The DNA for the CDR3 is TGTGCCTTGTGGGAGGTTCGAGGGGAAGAGCTGGGCAAAAAAATCAAGGTATTT. Its protein is CALWEVRGEELGKKIKVF.

Comments on this clone: Only one base separates this from a far larger clonotype, so it likely reflects a read error. The J gene is uncalled and the V gene is TRGV9. There are 10 residues in the CDR3. The germline gives CDR1 GITISATS, CDR2 ISYDGTV (reference sequence). CDR3 loop: CALWEVLELF. Written as DNA, the CDR3 is TGCGCCTTGTGGGAGGTGTTGGAACTCTTT.

In this sample, this clone turned up many times. TCRdb lists the protein of a much larger clone for this DNA, which differs at residue 8, so this is likely a read error; the protein given here is translated from the DNA itself. The chain recombines TRGV9 with TRGJ1 or TRGJ2. TCRdb gives no J gene; it was assigned here by matching the DNA to germline. The CDR3 contains 14 residues. V trimming: 2 bases; J trimming: 2 bases; junction bases outside the gene matches: 6. Germline-derived CDR1 and CDR2 are GITISATS and ISYDGTV (reference sequence). The CDR3 DNA sequence: TGTGCCTTGTGGGAGGGAAAAGATTATTATAAGAAACTCTTT. Translating gives CALWEGKDYYKKLF.